Each of the 21 T cell receptor beta chains below was sequenced from the same sample in a study of T cells in Graves' hyperthyroidism and ophthalmopathy. The CDR3 regions of TCR beta were amplified from RNA transcripts. The primer set for the first-round RT-PCR of the TCR CDR3 was HTBI. Via MiXCR, TCRdb re-called the multiplex PCR reads, giving one row per CDR3 protein. Found here are hundreds of thousands of distinct CDR3 sequences, roughly 40% of them singletons; the top ten hold approximately 10%. Material for sequencing was blood. The receptors shown here come from a man aged 18 to 30 with Graves' hyperthyroidism.

In the case of this clonotype: One end of the junction is discordant with germline, which a read error may explain. This chain uses TRBV2 with TRBJ1-1; no clear D. The CDR3 sequence is 12 residues long. CDR1 is SNHLY and CDR2 is FYNNEI in the germline V gene. CDR3 loop: CASNEPGSEAFF. The CDR3 DNA is TGTGCCAGCAATGAACCCGGGTCTGAAGCTTTCTTT.

The chain joins TRBV7-2 to TRBJ1-3; D not certain. Germline V gene sequence: CDR1 SGHTA, CDR2 FQGNSA. Trimming cost V 5 bases and J 3 bases, with 11 bases left between them. CDR3 length equals 14 residues. The CDR3 DNA reads TGTGCCAGCAGCGGACCGGGATATGGAAACACCATATATTTT. This translates into CASSGPGYGNTIYF.

For this clonotype: A much larger clonotype is one base distant, so this may be a read error. This chain links TRBV9 with TRBJ1-2; D uncertain. The germline CDR1 and CDR2 sequences are SGDLS and YYNGEE. The CDR3 consists of 14 residues. V was trimmed by 4 bases and J by 10 bases, leaving 20 bases between them. Here the CDR3 DNA reads TGTGCCAGCAGCCACATTACGACGGTCAGAGACTACACCTTC. Translation gives CASSHITTVRDYTF.

This clonotype came up many times. This chain connects TRBV9 to TRBJ1-6; possible D gene TRBD1, 5 bases. Trimming took 0 bases from V and 8 from J, leaving 15 bases between them. Per germline, CDR1 SGDLS and CDR2 YYNGEE. This CDR3 is 16 amino acids long. The CDR3 coding sequence is TGTGCCAGCAGCGTAGATGCGGGGAAAGGGGATTCACCCCTCCACTTT. Its translation: CASSVDAGKGDSPLHF.

In its sample, this clonotype was seen many times. This rearrangement joins TRBV7-9 to TRBJ1-3; D is perhaps TRBD1 (6 bases). The CDR3 totals 15 residues. The V end was cut by 2 bases, the J end by 4 bases, with 12 bases between. CDR1 and CDR2 from the germline V gene are SEHNR and FQNEAQ (reference sequence). CDR3 protein: CASSLNRDMGNTIYF. The CDR3 bases are TGTGCCAGCAGCTTAAACCGGGACATGGGAAACACCATATATTTT.

This clonotype has more than one count but fewer than ten. V usage is TRBV5-1 and J usage is TRBJ2-7; 7 nucleotides align to TRBD1. Unmatched junction bases numbered 5, after V lost 6 bases and J lost 2 bases. This CDR3 has 13 amino acids. Per the germline V gene, CDR1 is SGHRS and CDR2 is YFSETQ. The CDR3 coding sequence is TGCGCCAGCACACCGGGACAGCCCTACGAGCAGTACTTC. Encoded protein: CASTPGQPYEQYF. The full variable domain, its missing parts supplied by reference TRBV5-1 and TRBJ2-7, is KAGVTQTPRYLIKTRGQQVTLSCSPISGHRSVSWYQQTPGQGLQFLFEYFSETQRNKGNFPGRFSGRQFSNSRSEMNVSTLELGDSALYLCASTPGQPYEQYFGPGTRLTVT.

This rearrangement joins TRBV7-2 to TRBJ2-5; no clear D. CDR3 size: 14 residues. Trimming cost V 5 bases and J 3 bases, with 13 bases left between them. The germline V gene has CDR1 SGHTA and CDR2 FQGNSA. The chain's CDR3 is CASSQWIAEETQYF. Written as DNA, the CDR3 is TGTGCCAGCAGCCAGTGGATCGCAGAAGAGACCCAGTACTTC.

The V and J genes are TRBV24-1 and TRBJ2-7; TRBD1 matches at 8 bases. The CDR3 covers 13 residues. Germline V gene lookup returns CDR1 KGHDR and CDR2 SFDVKD. V gave up 6 bases and J gave up 5 bases; unmatched junction bases: 5. The CDR3 loop reads CATSFRGRNEQYF. For the CDR3, the DNA is TGTGCCACCAGTTTCAGGGGGCGGAACGAGCAGTACTTC.

The table lists this clonotype with a few counts. The chain links TRBV27 to TRBJ2-5, with D possibly TRBD2 on 7 matching bases. V gave up 7 bases and J gave up 2 bases, with 14 bases separating them. CDR1 and CDR2 from the germline V gene are MNHEY and SMNVEV (reference sequence). This CDR3 has 14 residues. The DNA for the CDR3 is TGTGCCAGCATGGGCGCGGGGGCTCAAGAGACCCAGTACTTC. Its translation: CASMGAGAQETQYF.

The chain is built from TRBV29-1 and TRBJ2-7, with TRBD2 identical over 9 bases. The CDR3 loop spans 17 amino acids. Germline V gene lookup returns CDR1 SQVTM and CDR2 ANQGSEA. With 1 base clipped from V and 7 bases from J, the junction kept 17 bases outside the gene matches. The CDR3 protein is CSVEVSISGRAYNEQYF. CDR3 in DNA: TGCAGCGTTGAAGTCTCGATTAGCGGGAGAGCCTACAATGAGCAGTACTTC.

V is TRBV29-1 and J is TRBJ2-7; tentatively, D is TRBD1 or TRBD2 (5 bases each). Looked up from germline, CDR1 is SQVTM and CDR2 is ANQGSEA. Deletions cut 8 bases from V and 5 bases from J, with 22 bases between. CDR3 length equals 14 residues. For the CDR3, the DNA is TGCAGCCAAGATTCGGGGCTGGGCGGCGACGAGCAGTACTTC. It is translated as CSQDSGLGGDEQYF.

The rearrangement uses TRBV7-9 and TRBJ1-6; perhaps TRBD1 as D (5 bases). Germline assignment: CDR1 SEHNR and CDR2 FQNEAQ (reference sequence). This CDR3 is 20 amino acids long. V was clipped by 5 bases and J by 0 bases, with 23 bases between them. The CDR3 reads CASSLPTGVGEYSYNSPLHF. Here the CDR3 DNA reads TGTGCCAGCAGCCTCCCGACGGGTGTGGGGGAATACTCCTATAATTCACCCCTCCACTTT.

At least ten counts were recorded for this clonotype. The genes are TRBV29-1 and TRBJ2-2; D might be TRBD1 (5 bases). Germline V gene sequence: CDR1 SQVTM, CDR2 ANQGSEA. Trimming left V 8 bases short and J 6 bases short, with 16 bases between. The CDR3 length is 13 residues. CDR3 DNA: TGCAGCAAGGGGTCGATAGCTTCCGGGGAGCTGTTTTTT. As protein: CSKGSIASGELFF.

This clonotype was observed a single time. The V and J genes are TRBV7-9 and TRBJ2-7; possible D gene TRBD2, 7 bases. Germline loops: CDR1 SEHNR, CDR2 FQNEAQ (reference sequence). This CDR3 region has 15 residues. Trimming took off 5 bases at V and 3 bases at J, with 17 bases between the two ends. The CDR3 coding sequence is TGTGCCAGCAGCCAGACTCCGGGGGGCGACTACGAGCAGTACTTC. Residues: CASSQTPGGDYEQYF. The variable domain in full, completed from reference TRBV7-9 and TRBJ2-7, reads DTGVSQNPRHKITKRGQNVTFRCDPISEHNRLYWYRQTLGQGPEFLTYFQNEAQLEKSRLLSDRFSAERPKGSFSTLEIQRTEQGDSAMYLCASSQTPGGDYEQYFGPGTRLTVT.

This clonotype was seen more than once but under ten times. CDR3 region: CASSQEGRSSYEQYF. The CDR3 DNA reads as TGTGCCAGCAGCCAAGAAGGCCGAAGCTCCTACGAGCAGTACTTC. The chain carries TRBV3-2 and TRBJ2-7. TRBV3-2 is assigned pseudogene status. CDR3 size: 15 residues.

This clonotype was counted between two and nine times. The chain has TRBV12-3 or TRBV12-4 and TRBJ2-2; maybe TRBD1 (6 bases). The CDR3 is 15 residues long. Trimming removed 1 base at V and 4 bases at J, with 10 bases between. The CDR3 reads CASSLGGLSTGELFF. CDR3 in DNA: TGTGCCAGCAGTTTAGGGGGGCTGAGCACCGGGGAGCTGTTTTTT.

The J gene is TRBJ1-4, the V gene TRBV29-1, with TRBD1 matching 8 bases. The V and J ends lost 7 bases and 7 bases, in that order; junction bases with no gene match: 8. This CDR3 contains 13 residues. The V gene's germline CDR1 is SQVTM and CDR2 ANQGSEA. This CDR3 is CSAQTGDGEKLFF. CDR3 sequence (DNA): TGCAGCGCTCAGACAGGGGACGGTGAAAAACTGTTTTTT.

The chain couples TRBV9 to TRBJ2-5, with 10 positions matching TRBD1. V shed 2 bases and J 7 bases; nucleotides not matched to a gene: 2. The germline V gene has CDR1 SGDLS and CDR2 YYNGEE. The CDR3 runs 13 residues. The CDR3 DNA follows: TGTGCCAGCAGCGTCGGGACAGGGGTGACCCAGTACTTC. Amino acid sequence: CASSVGTGVTQYF. The variable domain in full, completed from reference TRBV9 and TRBJ2-5, reads DSGVTQTPKHLITATGQRVTLRCSPRSGDLSVYWYQQSLDQGLQFLIQYYNGEERAKGNILERFSAQQFPDLHSELNLSSLELGDSALYFCASSVGTGVTQYFGPGTRLLVL.

This clonotype was counted many times. This sequence joins TRBV12-3 or TRBV12-4 and TRBJ1-2; no reliable D call. V was clipped by 5 bases and J by 4 bases, with 11 bases between them. This CDR3 spans 13 amino acids. The DNA of the CDR3 is TGTGCCAGCAGTCCACGACACAGCTATGGCTACACCTTC. It yields the protein CASSPRHSYGYTF.

This clonotype was counted between two and nine times. The chain uses TRBV10-3 and TRBJ2-2; tentative D call: TRBD1 (5 bases). CDR3 length: 15 residues. The V end lost 10 bases, the J end lost 7 bases, and 22 bases lay between the germline ends. Germline assignment: CDR1 ENHRY and CDR2 SYGVKD. This chain's CDR3 is CATKGGRVPDGELFF. The CDR3 region has the DNA TGTGCCACTAAGGGCGGCAGGGTCCCCGACGGGGAGCTGTTTTTT.

This clonotype showed up many times. The rearrangement joins TRBV19 to TRBJ1-2, with 9 bases identical to TRBD1. Germline CDR1 LNHDA, CDR2 SQIVND (reference sequence). With 5 bases clipped from V and 3 bases from J, the junction kept 7 bases outside the gene matches. This CDR3 has 15 residues. CDR3 protein: CASSPQQGADYGYTF. CDR3 nucleotides: TGTGCCAGTAGTCCCCAACAGGGGGCCGACTATGGCTACACCTTC.